This passage covers 19 T cell receptor beta chains from one sample sequenced in a study of blood T cell repertoires in COVID-19. Repertoires were generated with immunoSEQ multiplex PCR, while TCRdb's copy carries only in-frame clones and drops some. The table has about 250,000 clones, approximately 82% seen once. Sequenced input: peripheral blood. The receptors come from a man aged 40-49 years with active or convalescent COVID-19.

V gene TRBV5-6 combines with J gene TRBJ2-7, with a tentative D call TRBD2 (5 bases). V shed 4 bases and J shed 2 bases, with 7 bases lying between them. Germline CDR1 is SGHDT and CDR2 is YYEEEE. The CDR3 sequence is 12 residues long. CDR3 nucleotide sequence: TGTGCCAGCAGCCTCGGGACCTACGAGCAGTACTTC. Protein: CASSLGTYEQYF.

CDR3 nucleotides: TGTGCCAGCAGTGCGATGACTAGGTCCCAGCAGTACTTC. Translating it yields CASSAMTRSQQYF. The chain combines TRBV6-6 with TRBJ2-7; a possible D gene is TRBD2 (6 bases). Germline V CDR1 and CDR2: MNHNY, SVGAGI (reference sequence). This CDR3 is built from 13 residues. The V end was cut by 5 bases, the J end by 8 bases, with 16 bases between.

This chain uses TRBV9 with TRBJ2-1, with D perhaps matching TRBD2 (6 bases). CDR1 and CDR2 from the germline V gene are SGDLS and YYNGEE. Trimming stripped 0 bases from V and 4 bases from J, with 14 bases between. The CDR3 spans 16 residues. This CDR3 is CASSVDGTPGYNEQFF. The CDR3 DNA reads TGTGCCAGCAGCGTAGATGGGACTCCAGGATACAATGAGCAGTTCTTC. The variable domain in full, completed from reference TRBV9 and TRBJ2-1, reads DSGVTQTPKHLITATGQRVTLRCSPRSGDLSVYWYQQSLDQGLQFLIQYYNGEERAKGNILERFSAQQFPDLHSELNLSSLELGDSALYFCASSVDGTPGYNEQFFGPGTRLTVL.

The V gene is TRBV13, the J gene TRBJ1-1; D might be TRBD1 (5 bases). The V and J ends lost 1 base and 11 bases respectively, with 11 bases between them. Germline loops: CDR1 PRHDT, CDR2 FYEKMQ (reference sequence). The CDR3 length is 12 residues. The CDR3 region is CASSLVQGTAFF. For the CDR3, the DNA is TGTGCCAGCAGCTTAGTGCAGGGAACGGCTTTCTTT.

This clone was seen a few times. The rearrangement uses TRBV9 and TRBJ2-2; D is unresolved. The ends were cut back, 4 bases at V and 5 bases at J, with 6 bases in the middle. This CDR3 is 12 amino acids long. The germline V gene encodes CDR1 SGDLS and CDR2 YYNGEE. The CDR3 protein is CASSIQTGELFF. In nucleotides, the CDR3 is TGTGCCAGCAGCATTCAGACCGGGGAGCTGTTTTTT.

The V gene is TRBV19, the J gene TRBJ1-3; weak D call: TRBD1 (5 bases). V lost 6 bases to trimming and J lost 0 bases, with 15 bases between them. This CDR3 spans 16 amino acids. CDR1 is LNHDA, CDR2 SQIVND, per germline (reference sequence). The CDR3 protein is CASSKGRGSSGNTIYF. CDR3 nucleotide sequence: TGTGCCAGTAGCAAAGGACGGGGGAGCTCTGGAAACACCATATATTTT.

The chain recombines TRBV3-1 (or the pseudogene TRBV3-2) with TRBJ1-1; the match to TRBD1 covers 8 bases. The CDR3 contains 15 residues. V shed 5 bases, J shed 0 bases, and the junction held 5 bases outside the gene matches. The germline gives CDR1 LGHDT, CDR2 YNNKEL (reference sequence). The CDR3 loop reads CASSGQGDLNTEAFF. The CDR3 DNA is TGTGCCAGCAGCGGACAGGGTGACCTGAACACTGAAGCTTTCTTT.

The CDR3 loop is CASSVALDQQGQETQYF. The CDR3 nucleotides are TGTGCCAGCAGCGTAGCTCTGGACCAGCAGGGGCAAGAGACCCAGTACTTC. The chain links TRBV9 to TRBJ2-5; tentative D call: TRBD1 (6 bases). The CDR3 is made up of 17 amino acids. Per germline, CDR1 SGDLS and CDR2 YYNGEE. The ends were cut back, 0 bases at V and 2 bases at J, with 17 bases in the middle.

The CDR3 protein is CAIRGSGRPQETQYF. CDR3 nucleotide sequence: TGTGCCATCAGGGGTAGCGGGAGGCCGCAAGAGACCCAGTACTTC. The chain recombines TRBV10-3 with TRBJ2-5, with 10 nucleotides matching TRBD2. This CDR3 contains 15 residues. The V and J ends lost 6 bases and 2 bases, in that order; junction bases with no gene match: 6. The V gene's germline CDR1 is ENHRY and CDR2 SYGVKD.

This chain uses TRBV30 with TRBJ2-5, with D possibly TRBD2 on 7 matching bases. V gave up 2 bases and J gave up 7 bases, with 11 bases separating them. Germline CDR1 GTSNPN, CDR2 SVGIG (reference sequence). The CDR3 is 12 amino acids. Here the CDR3 DNA reads TGTGCCTGGAGTAGCGGGACACCGACCCAGTACTTC. Residues: CAWSSGTPTQYF.

V usage is TRBV6-4 and J usage is TRBJ1-4; no definite D call. The ends were cut back, 2 bases at V and 1 base at J, with 8 bases in the middle. Germline CDR1 reads MRHNA; CDR2 reads SNTAGT. The CDR3 spans 15 residues. CDR3 coding DNA: TGTGCCAGCAGTGACCCCCGGGGAACTAATGAAAAACTGTTTTTT. This codes for CASSDPRGTNEKLFF.

The genes are TRBV19 and TRBJ2-1; 11 bases are a match to TRBD2. CDR3 length equals 16 residues. With V trimmed by 4 bases and J by 9 bases, 11 bases remained unmatched. Germline V CDR1 and CDR2: LNHDA, SQIVND (reference sequence). The DNA for the CDR3 is TGTGCCAGTAGTACCCGTAGCGGGAGGGCCGGGAGTGAGCAGTTCTTC. This sequence encodes CASSTRSGRAGSEQFF.

This chain's CDR3 is CASSEDRNTEAFF. The CDR3 region has the DNA TGTGCCAGCAGTGAGGACAGAAACACTGAAGCTTTCTTT. This rearrangement joins TRBV6-1 to TRBJ1-1; tentatively, D is TRBD1 (6 bases). With 3 bases removed from V and 2 bases from J, the gap between germline ends came to 7 bases. Germline CDR1 and CDR2: MNHNS and SASEGT. The CDR3 is 13 amino acids.

J is TRBJ1-2 and V is TRBV5-1; D might be TRBD1 (5 bases). This CDR3 has 13 amino acids. Between the trimmed V and J ends, which lost 1 base and 7 bases, there was a span of 11 bases. Germline lookup yields CDR1 SGHRS and CDR2 YFSETQ. The CDR3: CASSLNQGTGYTF. The CDR3 DNA is TGCGCCAGCAGCTTGAATCAGGGTACTGGCTACACCTTC.

The chain links TRBV6-5 to TRBJ1-3; D uncertain. Germline loops: CDR1 MNHEY, CDR2 SVGAGI. The ends were cut back, 7 bases at V and 9 bases at J, with 16 bases in the middle. The CDR3 length is 13 residues. CDR3 DNA sequence: TGTGCCAGCACCGAGCGTAAGGAAAGCACCATATATTTT. Translated: CASTERKESTIYF.

This chain uses TRBV11-2 with TRBJ2-3, with 10 nucleotides matching TRBD2. The V segment lost 6 bases and the J segment 0 bases; nucleotides outside the gene matches: 3. The CDR3 spans 15 residues. CDR1 is SGHAT and CDR2 is FQNNGV in the germline V gene. In DNA, the CDR3 is TGTGCCAGCAGACCGGGACTAGCGAGCACAGATACGCAGTATTTT. This sequence encodes CASRPGLASTDTQYF.

The chain is built from TRBV6-5 and TRBJ1-2; D is possibly TRBD1 (5 bases). Germline lookup yields CDR1 MNHEY and CDR2 SVGAGI. The ends were cut back, 0 bases at V and 4 bases at J, with 15 bases in the middle. The CDR3 consists of 16 residues. The CDR3 loop reads CASSYSHATASYGYTF. DNA for the CDR3: TGTGCCAGCAGTTACTCGCATGCGACAGCCTCCTATGGCTACACCTTC.

The genes are TRBV3-1 (or the pseudogene TRBV3-2) and TRBJ2-1; perhaps TRBD1 as D (5 bases). Germline V gene lookup returns CDR1 LGHDT and CDR2 YNNKEL (reference sequence). There are 15 residues in the CDR3. V lost 1 base to trimming and J lost 10 bases, with 17 bases between them. CDR3 nucleotide sequence: TGTGCCAGCAGCCAAGGGCCATCCAGGGATGGGGAGCAGTTCTTC. Protein sequence: CASSQGPSRDGEQFF.

V is TRBV6-2 or TRBV6-3 and J is TRBJ2-1, with 7 bases lining up with TRBD2. Trimming at V came to 7 bases and at J to 9 bases, leaving 9 bases not matched to a gene. The CDR3 is made up of 13 amino acids. CDR1 is MNHEY and CDR2 is SVGEGT in the germline V gene. The CDR3 DNA sequence: TGTGCCAGCACCCCCGGGGGGAGCTCTGAGCAGTTCTTC. Translated: CASTPGGSSEQFF.